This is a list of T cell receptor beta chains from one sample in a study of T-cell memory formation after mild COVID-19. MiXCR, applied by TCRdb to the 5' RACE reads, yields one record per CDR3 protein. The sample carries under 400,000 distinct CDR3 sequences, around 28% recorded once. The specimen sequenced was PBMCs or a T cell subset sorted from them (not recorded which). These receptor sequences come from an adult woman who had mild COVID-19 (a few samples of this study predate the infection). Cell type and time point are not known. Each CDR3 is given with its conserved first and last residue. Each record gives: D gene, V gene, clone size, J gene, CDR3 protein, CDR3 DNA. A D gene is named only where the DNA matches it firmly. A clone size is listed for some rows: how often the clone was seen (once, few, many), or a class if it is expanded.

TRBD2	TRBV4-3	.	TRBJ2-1	CASSQDRGTSGSNEQFF	TGCGCCAGCAGCCAAGATAGGGGGACTAGCGGGAGCAATGAGCAGTTCTTC
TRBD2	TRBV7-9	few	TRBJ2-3	CASSVTPGLALADTQYF	TGTGCCAGCAGCGTGACTCCGGGACTAGCGTTGGCAGATACGCAGTATTTT
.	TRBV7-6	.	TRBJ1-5	CASSSQGGPNQPQHF	TGTGCCAGCAGCTCCCAGGGTGGCCCCAATCAGCCCCAGCATTTT
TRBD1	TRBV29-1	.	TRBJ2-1	CSVNRGAGNEQFF	TGCAGCGTAAACAGGGGCGCTGGGAATGAGCAGTTCTTC
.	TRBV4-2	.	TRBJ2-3	CASSQVTGTRTDTQYF	TGTGCCAGCAGCCAAGTCACAGGGACCCGTACAGATACGCAGTATTTT
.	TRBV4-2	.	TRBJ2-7	CASSQEVRVSSYEQYF	TGTGCCAGCAGCCAAGAAGTCAGGGTCTCCTCCTACGAGCAGTACTTC
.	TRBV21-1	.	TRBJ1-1	CASSKVGDRFF	TGTGCCAGCAGCAAAGTCGGGGATCGCTTCTTT
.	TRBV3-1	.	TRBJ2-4	CASSLAGANIQYF	TGTGCCAGCAGCCTAGCCGGGGCTAACATTCAGTACTTC
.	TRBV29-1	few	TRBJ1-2	CSVDKQWVADGYTF	TGCAGCGTTGATAAACAGTGGGTAGCGGATGGCTACACCTTC
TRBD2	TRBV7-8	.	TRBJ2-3	CASSLARASGGAGSTDTQYF	TGTGCCAGCAGCTTAGCGAGGGCTAGCGGGGGGGCCGGATCCACAGATACGCAGTATTTT
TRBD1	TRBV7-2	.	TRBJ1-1	CASSPEGQVKVEAFF	TGTGCCAGCAGCCCCGAAGGACAGGTTAAGGTTGAAGCTTTCTTT
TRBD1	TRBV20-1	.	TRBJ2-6	CSASTGGSTGANVLTF	TGCAGTGCGTCCACAGGGGGATCAACCGGGGCCAACGTCCTGACTTTC
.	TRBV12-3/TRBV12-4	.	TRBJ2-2	CASSSLASGGELFF	TGTGCCAGCAGCAGCCTAGCGTCGGGCGGGGAGCTGTTTTTT
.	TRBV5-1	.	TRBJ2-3	CASSWTLTSVKSTDTQYF	TGCGCCAGCAGCTGGACCCTGACTAGTGTGAAAAGCACAGATACGCAGTATTTT
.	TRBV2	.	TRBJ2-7	CASRAYTYEQYF	TGTGCCAGCAGAGCCTATACCTACGAGCAGTACTTC
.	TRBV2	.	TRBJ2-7	CASRPLEQYF	TGTGCCAGCAGACCCCTTGAGCAGTACTTC
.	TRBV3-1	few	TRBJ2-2	CASSQDLGKLFF	TGTGCCAGCAGCCAAGATCTGGGGAAGCTGTTTTTT
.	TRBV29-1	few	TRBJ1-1	CSVLRGSFGGTEAFF	TGCAGCGTTCTCAGGGGAAGTTTTGGGGGGACTGAAGCTTTCTTT
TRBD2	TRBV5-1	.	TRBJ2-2	CASKTGGANTGELFF	TGCGCCAGCAAAACTGGGGGGGCGAACACCGGGGAGCTGTTTTTT
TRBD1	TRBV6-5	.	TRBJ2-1	CASSYGGPGGNEQFF	TGTGCCAGCAGTTACGGTGGGCCAGGGGGCAATGAGCAGTTCTTC
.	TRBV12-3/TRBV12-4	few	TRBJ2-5	CASREMFGETQYF	TGTGCCAGCAGAGAGATGTTCGGGGAGACCCAGTACTTC
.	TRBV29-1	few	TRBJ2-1	CSVDGSGVYNEQFF	TGCAGCGTTGACGGCAGCGGCGTCTACAATGAGCAGTTCTTC
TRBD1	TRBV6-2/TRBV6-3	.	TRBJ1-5	CASRTGERGNQPQHF	TGTGCCAGCCGGACAGGGGAGCGGGGCAATCAGCCCCAGCATTTT
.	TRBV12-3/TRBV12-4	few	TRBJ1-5	CASSFSGHLPQHF	TGTGCCAGCAGTTTTTCGGGACACCTTCCCCAGCATTTT
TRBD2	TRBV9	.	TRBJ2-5	CASSPRIERGVKETQYF	TGTGCCAGCAGCCCCCGAATTGAGCGGGGGGTAAAAGAGACCCAGTACTTC
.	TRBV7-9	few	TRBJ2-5	CASSPRLPQETQYF	TGTGCCAGCAGCCCTCGACTACCCCAAGAGACCCAGTACTTC
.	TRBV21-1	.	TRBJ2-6	CASSARDRGLSSGANVLTF	TGTGCCAGCAGCGCACGGGACAGGGGGCTCTCTTCTGGGGCCAACGTCCTGACTTTC
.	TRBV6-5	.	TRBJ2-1	CASSDLRRTYNEQFF	TGTGCCAGCAGCGACTTACGGCGGACCTACAATGAGCAGTTCTTC
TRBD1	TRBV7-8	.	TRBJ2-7	CASSLGPGQGIEQYF	TGTGCCAGCAGCTTAGGCCCGGGACAGGGCATCGAGCAGTACTTC
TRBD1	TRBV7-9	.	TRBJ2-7	CASGGQGGPYEQYF	TGTGCCAGCGGGGGACAGGGGGGCCCCTACGAGCAGTACTTC
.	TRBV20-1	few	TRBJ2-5	CSAPSAGRKTQYF	TGCAGTGCTCCCTCGGCGGGGAGGAAGACCCAGTACTTC
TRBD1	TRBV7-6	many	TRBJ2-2	CASSLEGAGELFF	TGTGCCAGCAGCTTAGAGGGGGCTGGGGAGCTGTTTTTT
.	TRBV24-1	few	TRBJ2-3	CATSDRLGSTDTQYF	TGTGCCACCAGTGATCGGCTAGGCAGCACAGATACGCAGTATTTT
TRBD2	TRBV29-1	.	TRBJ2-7	CSVRLAGGYEQYF	TGCAGCGTTAGACTAGCGGGAGGGTACGAGCAGTACTTC
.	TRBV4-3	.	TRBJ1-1	CASSQWTAMNTEAFF	TGCGCCAGCAGCCAGTGGACAGCCATGAACACTGAAGCTTTCTTT
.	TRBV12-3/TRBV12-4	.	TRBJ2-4	CASSWGSGPGLGIQYF	TGTGCCAGCAGTTGGGGCTCAGGGCCGGGCTTGGGCATTCAGTACTTC
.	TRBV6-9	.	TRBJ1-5	CASSYKKRGRSNQPQHF	TGTGCCAGCAGTTATAAAAAGCGGGGACGGTCCAATCAGCCCCAGCATTTT
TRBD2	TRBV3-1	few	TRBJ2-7	CASSQGGGTLEQYF	TGTGCCAGCAGCCAAGGCGGGGGGACGTTGGAGCAGTACTTC
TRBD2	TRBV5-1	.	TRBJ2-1	CASSLGASGADNEQFF	TGCGCCAGCAGCTTAGGGGCTAGCGGGGCAGACAATGAGCAGTTCTTC
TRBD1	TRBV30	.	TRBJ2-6	CACGQGISGANVLTF	TGTGCCTGCGGACAGGGGATCTCTGGGGCCAACGTCCTGACTTTC
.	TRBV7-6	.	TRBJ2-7	CASSLVDSERTLYEQYF	TGTGCCAGCAGCTTAGTGGATAGCGAGAGAACTTTATACGAGCAGTACTTC
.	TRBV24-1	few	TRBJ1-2	CATSDGTLGNYGYTF	TGTGCCACCAGTGACGGGACCCTCGGCAACTATGGCTACACCTTC
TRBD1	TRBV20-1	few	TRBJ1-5	CSASLDRGQPQHF	TGCAGTGCTAGCTTGGACAGGGGTCAGCCCCAGCATTTT
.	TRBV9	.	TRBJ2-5	CASTEGPGTPSETQYF	TGTGCCAGCACCGAAGGTCCTGGGACTCCGAGCGAGACCCAGTACTTC
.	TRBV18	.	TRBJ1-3	CASSPLREDAGNTIYF	TGTGCCAGCTCACCATTGAGGGAGGACGCTGGAAACACCATATATTTT